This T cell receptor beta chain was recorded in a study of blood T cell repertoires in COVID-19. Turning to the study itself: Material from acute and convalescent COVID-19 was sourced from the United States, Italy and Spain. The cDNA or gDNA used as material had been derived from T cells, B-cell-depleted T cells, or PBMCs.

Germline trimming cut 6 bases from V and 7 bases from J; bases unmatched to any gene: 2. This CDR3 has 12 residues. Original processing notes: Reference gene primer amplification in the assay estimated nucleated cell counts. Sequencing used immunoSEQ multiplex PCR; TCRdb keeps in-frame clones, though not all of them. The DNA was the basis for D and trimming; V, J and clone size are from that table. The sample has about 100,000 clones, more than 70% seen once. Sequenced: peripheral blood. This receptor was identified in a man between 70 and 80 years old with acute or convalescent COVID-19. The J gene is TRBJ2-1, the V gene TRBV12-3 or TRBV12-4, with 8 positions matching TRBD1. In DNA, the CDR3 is TGTGCCAGCAGCAACAGGGGGAATGAGCAGTTCTTC. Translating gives CASSNRGNEQFF.